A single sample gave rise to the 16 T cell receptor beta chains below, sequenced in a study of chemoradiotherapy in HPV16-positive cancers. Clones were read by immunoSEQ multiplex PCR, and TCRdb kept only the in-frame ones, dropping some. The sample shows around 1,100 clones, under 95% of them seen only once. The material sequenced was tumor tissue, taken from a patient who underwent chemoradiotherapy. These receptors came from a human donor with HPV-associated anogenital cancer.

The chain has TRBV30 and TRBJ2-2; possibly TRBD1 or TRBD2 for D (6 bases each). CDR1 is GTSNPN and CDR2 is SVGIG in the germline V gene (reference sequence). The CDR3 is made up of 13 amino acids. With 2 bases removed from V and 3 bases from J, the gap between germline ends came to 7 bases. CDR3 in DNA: TGTGCCTGGAGTCGGGGGCACACCGGGGAGCTGTTTTTT. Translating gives CAWSRGHTGELFF.

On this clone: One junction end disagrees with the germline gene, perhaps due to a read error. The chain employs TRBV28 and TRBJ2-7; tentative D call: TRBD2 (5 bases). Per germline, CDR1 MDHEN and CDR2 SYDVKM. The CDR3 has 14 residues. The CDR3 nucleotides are TGTGCCAGCAGTTTGGTGAGAGGGTCCTCCGAGCAGTACTTC. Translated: CASSLVRGSSEQYF.

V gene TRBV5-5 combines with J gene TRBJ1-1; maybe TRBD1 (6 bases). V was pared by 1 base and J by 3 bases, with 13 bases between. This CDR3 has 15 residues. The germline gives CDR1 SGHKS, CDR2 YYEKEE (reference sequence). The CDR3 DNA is TGTGCCAGCAGCTTGAATTTGGACAGCGACACTGAAGCTTTCTTT. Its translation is CASSLNLDSDTEAFF.

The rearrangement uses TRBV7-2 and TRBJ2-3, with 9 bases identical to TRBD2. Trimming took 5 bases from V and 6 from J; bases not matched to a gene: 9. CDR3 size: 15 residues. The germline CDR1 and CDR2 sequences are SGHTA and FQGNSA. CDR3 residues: CASSRRRGGLDTQYF. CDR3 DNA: TGTGCCAGCAGCCGACGGCGGGGGGGCCTTGATACGCAGTATTTT.

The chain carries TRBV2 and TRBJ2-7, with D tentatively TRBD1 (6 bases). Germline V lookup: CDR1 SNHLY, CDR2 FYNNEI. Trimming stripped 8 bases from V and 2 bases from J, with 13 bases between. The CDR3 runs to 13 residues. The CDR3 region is CASHVRTAYEQYF. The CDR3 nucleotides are TGTGCCAGCCATGTCCGGACAGCCTACGAGCAGTACTTC.

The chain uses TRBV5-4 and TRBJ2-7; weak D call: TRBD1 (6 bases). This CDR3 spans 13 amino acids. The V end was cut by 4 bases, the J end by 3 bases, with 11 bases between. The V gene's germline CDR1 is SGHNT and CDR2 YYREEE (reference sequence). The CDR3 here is CASSLRGYYEQYF. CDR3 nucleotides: TGTGCCAGCAGCCTGAGGGGGTACTACGAGCAGTACTTC.

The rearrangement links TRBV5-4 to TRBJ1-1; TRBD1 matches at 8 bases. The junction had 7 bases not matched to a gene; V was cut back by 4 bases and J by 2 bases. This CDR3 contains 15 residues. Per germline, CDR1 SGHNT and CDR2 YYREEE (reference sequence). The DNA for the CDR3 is TGTGCCAGCAGCCTGGGACAGGATCCAAACACTGAAGCTTTCTTT. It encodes CASSLGQDPNTEAFF.

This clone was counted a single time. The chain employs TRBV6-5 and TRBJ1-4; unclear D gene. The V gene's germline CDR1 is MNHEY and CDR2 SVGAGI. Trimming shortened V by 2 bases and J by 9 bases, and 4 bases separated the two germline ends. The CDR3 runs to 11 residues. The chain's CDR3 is CASSYRKKLFF. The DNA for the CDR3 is TGTGCCAGCAGTTACAGAAAAAAACTGTTTTTT.

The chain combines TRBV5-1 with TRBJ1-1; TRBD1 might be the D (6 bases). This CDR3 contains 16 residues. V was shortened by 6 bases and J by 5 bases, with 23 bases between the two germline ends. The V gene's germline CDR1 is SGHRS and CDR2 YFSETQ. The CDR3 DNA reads TGCGCCAGCACCCGGGGGGGGCGTGCGGGGATGACTGAAGCTTTCTTT. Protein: CASTRGGRAGMTEAFF.

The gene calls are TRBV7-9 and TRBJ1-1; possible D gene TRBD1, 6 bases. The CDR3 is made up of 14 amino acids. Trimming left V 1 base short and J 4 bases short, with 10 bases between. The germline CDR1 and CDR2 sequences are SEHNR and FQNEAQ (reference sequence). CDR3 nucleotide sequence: TGTGCCAGCAGCTTAGAGGGGGGGGGCACTGAAGCTTTCTTT. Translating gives CASSLEGGGTEAFF. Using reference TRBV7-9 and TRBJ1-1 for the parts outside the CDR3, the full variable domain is DTGVSQNPRHKITKRGQNVTFRCDPISEHNRLYWYRQTLGQGPEFLTYFQNEAQLEKSRLLSDRFSAERPKGSFSTLEIQRTEQGDSAMYLCASSLEGGGTEAFFGQGTRLTVV.

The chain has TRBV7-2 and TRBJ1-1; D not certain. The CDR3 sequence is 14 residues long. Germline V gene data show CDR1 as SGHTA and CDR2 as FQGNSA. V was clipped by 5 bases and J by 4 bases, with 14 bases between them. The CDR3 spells CASSLQVGGTEAFF. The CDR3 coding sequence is TGTGCCAGCAGCCTCCAGGTGGGCGGCACTGAAGCTTTCTTT.

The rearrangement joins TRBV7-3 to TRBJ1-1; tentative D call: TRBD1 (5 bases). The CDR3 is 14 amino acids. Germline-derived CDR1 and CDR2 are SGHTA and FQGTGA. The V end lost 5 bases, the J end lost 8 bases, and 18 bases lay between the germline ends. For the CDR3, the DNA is TGTGCCAGCAGCCGTACAAGGGGCGCGGAGGAAGCTTTCTTT. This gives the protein CASSRTRGAEEAFF.

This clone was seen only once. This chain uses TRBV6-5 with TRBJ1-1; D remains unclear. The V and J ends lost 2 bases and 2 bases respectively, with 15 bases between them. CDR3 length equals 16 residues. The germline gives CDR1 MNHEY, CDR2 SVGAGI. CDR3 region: CASSYLMVTGNTEAFF. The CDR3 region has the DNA TGTGCCAGCAGTTACCTAATGGTAACGGGAAACACTGAAGCTTTCTTT.

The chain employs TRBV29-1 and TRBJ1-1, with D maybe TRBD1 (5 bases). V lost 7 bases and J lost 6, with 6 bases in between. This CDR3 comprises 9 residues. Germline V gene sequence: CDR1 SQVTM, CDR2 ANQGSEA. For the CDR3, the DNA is TGCAGCGGGGGCGCTGAAGCTTTCTTT. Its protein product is CSGGAEAFF.

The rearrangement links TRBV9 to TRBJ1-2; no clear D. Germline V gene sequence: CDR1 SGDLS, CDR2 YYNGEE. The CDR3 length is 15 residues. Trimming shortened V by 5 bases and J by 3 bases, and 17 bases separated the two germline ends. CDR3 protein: CASSRESPGHYGYTF. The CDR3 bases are TGTGCCAGCAGTAGGGAAAGTCCCGGGCACTATGGCTACACCTTC.

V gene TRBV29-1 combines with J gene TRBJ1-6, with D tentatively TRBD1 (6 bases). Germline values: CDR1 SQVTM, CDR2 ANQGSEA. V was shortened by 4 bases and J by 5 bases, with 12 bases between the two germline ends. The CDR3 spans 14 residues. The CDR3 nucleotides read TGCAGCGTTGGAATGGGGGCGAATAATTCACCCCTCCACTTT. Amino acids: CSVGMGANNSPLHF.